This T cell receptor beta chain is from a study of blood T cells in healthy people across ages. This clonotype was counted a few times. V dropped 5 bases and J dropped 0; count of bases not matched to a gene: 9. The CDR3 is 17 residues long. Germline assignment: CDR1 SEHNR and CDR2 FQNEAQ (reference sequence). Alongside a J-beta primer mix, a sample-barcoded 5' primer served in a second PCR lasting roughly 6 to 11 cycles. TCRdb re-analysed the 5' RACE reads in MiXCR, keeping a single row per CDR3 protein. The table has about 780,000 distinct CDR3 sequences, around 62% seen once. Each sample yielded at least 5 micrograms of PBMC total RNA.

The TCR originated in a man aged 30-40 years in good health. V is TRBV7-9 and J is TRBJ2-3; 9 bases map to TRBD2. Sequencing was carried out using blood. The CDR3 reads CASSLLAGSGSTDTQYF. DNA for the CDR3: TGTGCCAGCAGCCTTCTAGCGGGGTCGGGGAGCACAGATACGCAGTATTTT. Looking up the rest from reference TRBV7-9 and TRBJ2-3 gives the full variable domain: DTGVSQNPRHKITKRGQNVTFRCDPISEHNRLYWYRQTLGQGPEFLTYFQNEAQLEKSRLLSDRFSAERPKGSFSTLEIQRTEQGDSAMYLCASSLLAGSGSTDTQYFGPGTRLTVL.